The text below deals with one TCR beta chain. Its antigen is currently unknown. Trimming took off 5 bases at V and 5 bases at J, with 15 bases between the two ends. CDR1 and CDR2 (germline): LGHNA, YSLEER. The CDR3 loop spans 14 amino acids. The record originates from a study of tumor-infiltrating lymphocytes in localized non-small cell lung cancer. Study-wide context: From each patient, both tumor and uninvolved lung, non-adjacent to tumor, were sampled. Study-wide findings and caveats: TCR sequencing covered a subset of patients with enough tissue. Higher tumor T cell infiltration than in uninvolved lung was supported by TCRbeta sequencing. Immunotypes IM1 and IM2 had similar TCR-derived T-cell fractions.

Measured with immunoSEQ multiplex PCR; TCRdb has only the in-frame clones, and not every one. The table lists about 11,000 clones, approximately 86% of them singletons. The receptor's source is a human donor with non-small cell lung cancer. The sequenced material came from uninvolved lung tissue not adjacent to the tumor. V is TRBV4-3 and J is TRBJ2-5, with D perhaps TRBD2 (5 bases). CDR3 in DNA: TGCGCCAGCAGCATCCCTAGGCGCGGGGAGACCCAGTACTTC. Its protein is CASSIPRRGETQYF.